The 3 T cell receptor beta chains in this list originate from one sample, sequenced in a study of blood T cells in healthy people across ages. Together with a sample-barcoded 5' primer, a J-beta primer mix was included in a second PCR lasting roughly 6 to 12 cycles. MiXCR, run by TCRdb on the 5' RACE reads, gives a single entry per CDR3 protein. The sample carries nearly 800,000 distinct CDR3 sequences, roughly 50% recorded once. The sample comprised blood. The source of these receptors is a man aged 40-49 years in good health.

This clonotype was seen only once. The chain uses TRBV4-3 and TRBJ2-3; TRBD2 matches 7 bases. Looked up from germline, CDR1 is LGHNA and CDR2 is YSLEER. The CDR3 extends over 17 amino acids. Trimming at V came to 0 bases and at J to 10 bases, leaving 16 bases not matched to a gene. The DNA of the CDR3 is TGCGCCAGCAGCCAAGATACTGGCCGGTACGCTCGGGAGGCGCAGTATTTT. Amino acids: CASSQDTGRYAREAQYF.

The chain links TRBV6-6 to TRBJ2-1, with 10 bases lining up with TRBD2. V lost 0 bases to trimming and J lost 6 bases; unmatched junction nucleotides: 8. Germline CDR1 MNHNY, CDR2 SVGAGI (reference sequence). The CDR3 is 17 amino acids. The CDR3 sequence: CASSYSGLAGAGNEQFF. The DNA for the CDR3 is TGTGCCAGCAGTTACTCTGGGCTAGCGGGAGCGGGCAATGAGCAGTTCTTC.

The rearrangement links TRBV30 to TRBJ2-6; a possible D gene is TRBD1 (5 bases). Germline assignment: CDR1 GTSNPN and CDR2 SVGIG (reference sequence). With 2 bases removed from V and 0 bases from J, the gap between germline ends came to 14 bases. There are 17 residues in the CDR3. CDR3 sequence: CAWSTDRSLSGANVLTF. For the CDR3, the DNA is TGTGCCTGGAGTACTGACAGATCCCTCTCTGGGGCCAACGTCCTGACTTTC.